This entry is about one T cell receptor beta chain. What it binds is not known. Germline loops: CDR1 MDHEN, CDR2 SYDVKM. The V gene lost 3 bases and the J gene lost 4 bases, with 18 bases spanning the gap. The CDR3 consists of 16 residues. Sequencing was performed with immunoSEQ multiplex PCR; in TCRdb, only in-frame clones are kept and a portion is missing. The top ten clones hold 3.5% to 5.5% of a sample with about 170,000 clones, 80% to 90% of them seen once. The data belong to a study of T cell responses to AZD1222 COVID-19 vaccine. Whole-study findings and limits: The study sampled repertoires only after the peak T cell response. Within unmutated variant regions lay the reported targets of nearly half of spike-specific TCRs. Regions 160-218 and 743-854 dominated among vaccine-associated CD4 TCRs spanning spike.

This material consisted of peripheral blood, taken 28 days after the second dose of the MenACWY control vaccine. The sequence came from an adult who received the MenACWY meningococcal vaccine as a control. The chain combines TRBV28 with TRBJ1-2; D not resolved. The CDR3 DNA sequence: TGTGCCAGCAGTTTCGCAAGGCTAGGAGATCGCTATGGCTACACCTTC. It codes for CASSFARLGDRYGYTF.